This TCR beta chain originates from a study of kidney transplant recipient with SARS-CoV-2 infection. Germline assignment: CDR1 DFQATT and CDR2 SNEGSKA (reference sequence). The V gene end was trimmed by 1 base and the J gene end by 7 bases; junction bases not matched to a gene: 12. The CDR3 has 16 amino acids. TCRdb independently ran MiXCR on the reads; one entry per CDR3 protein. The sample carries 200,000 to 300,000 distinct CDR3 sequences, around 28% recorded once. The receptor was isolated from a male patient aged 30 to 39 who had COVID-19 and was a kidney transplant recipient. Certain T cells may be donor cells from the graft. This chain uses TRBV20-1 with TRBJ2-1; 8 bases match TRBD2. The specimen comprised a blood sample, sampled at baseline and around day 110 from a kidney transplant recipient. The DNA for the CDR3 is TGCAGTGCTAGAGTCTCAGAGCGGGAGCTTCTTAATGAGCAGTTCTTC. Its protein product is CSARVSERELLNEQFF.